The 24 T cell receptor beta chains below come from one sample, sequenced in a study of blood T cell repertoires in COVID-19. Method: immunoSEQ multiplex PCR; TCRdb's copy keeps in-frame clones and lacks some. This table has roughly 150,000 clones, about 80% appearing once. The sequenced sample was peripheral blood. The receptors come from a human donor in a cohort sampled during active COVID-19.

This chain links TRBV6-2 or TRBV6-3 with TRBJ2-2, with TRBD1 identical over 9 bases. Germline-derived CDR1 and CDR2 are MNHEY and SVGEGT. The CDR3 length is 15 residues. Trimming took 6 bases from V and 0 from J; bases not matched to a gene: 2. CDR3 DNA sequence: TGTGCCAGCAGCCGGACAGGGGCGAACACCGGGGAGCTGTTTTTT. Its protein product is CASSRTGANTGELFF.

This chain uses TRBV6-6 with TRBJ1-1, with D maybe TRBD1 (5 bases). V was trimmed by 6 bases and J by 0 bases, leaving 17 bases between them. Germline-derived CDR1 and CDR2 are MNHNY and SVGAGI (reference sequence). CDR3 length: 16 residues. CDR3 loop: CASRPRGSGVNTEAFF. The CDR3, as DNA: TGTGCCAGCAGGCCCCGGGGGTCGGGTGTGAACACTGAAGCTTTCTTT.

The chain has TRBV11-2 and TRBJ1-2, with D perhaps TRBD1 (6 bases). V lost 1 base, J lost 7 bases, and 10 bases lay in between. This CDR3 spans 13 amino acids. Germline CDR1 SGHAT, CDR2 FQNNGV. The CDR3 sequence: CASSLGTGTGYTF. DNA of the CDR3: TGTGCCAGCAGCTTAGGAACAGGGACTGGCTACACCTTC. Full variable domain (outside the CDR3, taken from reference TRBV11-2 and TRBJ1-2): EAGVAQSPRYKIIEKRQSVAFWCNPISGHATLYWYQQILGQGPKLLIQFQNNGVVDDSQLPKDRFSAERLKGVDSTLKIQPAKLEDSAVYLCASSLGTGTGYTFGSGTRLTVV.

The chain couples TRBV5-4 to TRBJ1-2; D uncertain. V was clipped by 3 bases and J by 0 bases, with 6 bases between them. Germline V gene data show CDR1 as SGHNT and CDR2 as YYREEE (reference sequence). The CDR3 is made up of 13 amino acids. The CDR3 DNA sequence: TGTGCCAGCAGCTCCACAGCTAACTATGGCTACACCTTC. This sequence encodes CASSSTANYGYTF.

CDR3 in DNA: TGTGCTAGTGGTCTTCGACAGGTCAGGGGCACCGGGGAGCTGTTTTTT. Residues: CASGLRQVRGTGELFF. This rearrangement joins TRBV12-5 to TRBJ2-2; D might be TRBD1 (6 bases). The CDR3 sequence is 16 residues long. Germline V gene lookup returns CDR1 LGHNT and CDR2 FRNRAP. V was shortened by 5 bases and J by 4 bases, with 17 bases between the two germline ends.

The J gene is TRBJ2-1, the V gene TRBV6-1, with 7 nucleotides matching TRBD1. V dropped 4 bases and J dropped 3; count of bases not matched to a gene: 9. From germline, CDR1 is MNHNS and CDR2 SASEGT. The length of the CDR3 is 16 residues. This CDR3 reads CASSVLQGQGYNEQFF. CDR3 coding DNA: TGTGCCAGCAGTGTTTTACAGGGGCAAGGCTACAATGAGCAGTTCTTC.

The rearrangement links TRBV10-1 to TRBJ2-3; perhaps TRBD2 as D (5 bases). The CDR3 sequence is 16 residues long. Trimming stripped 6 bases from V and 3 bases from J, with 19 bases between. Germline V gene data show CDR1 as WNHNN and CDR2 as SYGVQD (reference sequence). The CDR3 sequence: CASRPGWHKLTDTQYF. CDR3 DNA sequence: TGCGCCAGCAGGCCGGGATGGCATAAGTTGACAGATACGCAGTATTTT.

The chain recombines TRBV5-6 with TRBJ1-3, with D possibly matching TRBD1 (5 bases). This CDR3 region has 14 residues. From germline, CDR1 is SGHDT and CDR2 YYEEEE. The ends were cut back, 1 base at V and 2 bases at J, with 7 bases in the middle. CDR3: CASSLIGAGNTIYF. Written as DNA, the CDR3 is TGTGCCAGCAGCTTGATAGGGGCTGGAAACACCATATATTTT.

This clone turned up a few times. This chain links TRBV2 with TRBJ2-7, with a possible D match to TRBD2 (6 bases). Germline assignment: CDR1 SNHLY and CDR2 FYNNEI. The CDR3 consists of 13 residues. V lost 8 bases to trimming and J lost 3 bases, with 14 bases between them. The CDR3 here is CASRNPGVYEQYF. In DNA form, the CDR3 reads TGTGCCAGCCGTAATCCGGGGGTCTACGAGCAGTACTTC.

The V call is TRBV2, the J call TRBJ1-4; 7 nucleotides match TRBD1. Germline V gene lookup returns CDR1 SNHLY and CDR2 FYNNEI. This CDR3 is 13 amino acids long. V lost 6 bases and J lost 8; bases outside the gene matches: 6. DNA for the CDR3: TGTGCCAGCAGGGCAGACAGGGACGAAAAACTGTTTTTT. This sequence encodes CASRADRDEKLFF.

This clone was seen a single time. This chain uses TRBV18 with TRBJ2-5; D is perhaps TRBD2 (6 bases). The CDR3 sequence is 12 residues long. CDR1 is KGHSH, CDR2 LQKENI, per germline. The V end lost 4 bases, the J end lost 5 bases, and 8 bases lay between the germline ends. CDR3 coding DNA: TGTGCCAGCTCACGGGACTCTGAGACCCAGTACTTC. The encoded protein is CASSRDSETQYF.

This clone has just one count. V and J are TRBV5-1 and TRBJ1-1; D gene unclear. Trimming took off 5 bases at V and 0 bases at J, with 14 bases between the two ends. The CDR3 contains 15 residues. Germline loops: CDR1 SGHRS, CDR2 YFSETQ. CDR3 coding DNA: TGCGCCAGCAGAGGAGGGAACAGTATGAACACTGAAGCTTTCTTT. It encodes CASRGGNSMNTEAFF. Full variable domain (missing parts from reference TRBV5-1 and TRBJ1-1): KAGVTQTPRYLIKTRGQQVTLSCSPISGHRSVSWYQQTPGQGLQFLFEYFSETQRNKGNFPGRFSGRQFSNSRSEMNVSTLELGDSALYLCASRGGNSMNTEAFFGQGTRLTVV.

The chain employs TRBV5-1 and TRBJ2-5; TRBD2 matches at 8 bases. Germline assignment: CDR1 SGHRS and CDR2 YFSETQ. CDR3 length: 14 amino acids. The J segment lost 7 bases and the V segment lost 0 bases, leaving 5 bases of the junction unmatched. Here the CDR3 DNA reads TGCGCCAGCAGCTTGGAGTCGGGGGGGCGGACCCAGTACTTC. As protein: CASSLESGGRTQYF.

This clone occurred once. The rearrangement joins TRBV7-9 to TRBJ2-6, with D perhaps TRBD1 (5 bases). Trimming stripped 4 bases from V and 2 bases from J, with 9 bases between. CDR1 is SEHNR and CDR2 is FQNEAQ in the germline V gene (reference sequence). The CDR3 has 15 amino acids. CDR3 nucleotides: TGTGCCAGCAGCTCTGGGGCGCCTGGGGCCAACGTCCTGACTTTC. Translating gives CASSSGAPGANVLTF.

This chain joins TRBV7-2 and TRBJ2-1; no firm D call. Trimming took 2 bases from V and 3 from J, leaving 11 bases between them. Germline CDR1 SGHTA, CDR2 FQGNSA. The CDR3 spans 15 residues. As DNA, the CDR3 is TGTGCCAGCAGCTTACTAACCGCTAACTACAATGAGCAGTTCTTC. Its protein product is CASSLLTANYNEQFF.

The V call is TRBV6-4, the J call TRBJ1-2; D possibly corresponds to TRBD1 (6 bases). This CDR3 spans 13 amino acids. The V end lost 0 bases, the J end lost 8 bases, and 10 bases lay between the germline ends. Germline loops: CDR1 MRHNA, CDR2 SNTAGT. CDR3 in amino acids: CASSDSMGAGYTF. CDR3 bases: TGTGCCAGCAGTGACTCTATGGGGGCCGGCTACACCTTC.

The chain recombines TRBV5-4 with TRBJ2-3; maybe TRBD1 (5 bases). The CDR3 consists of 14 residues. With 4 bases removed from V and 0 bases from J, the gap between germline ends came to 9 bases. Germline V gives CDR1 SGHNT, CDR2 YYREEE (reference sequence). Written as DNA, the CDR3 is TGTGCCAGCAGCCCTAGACAGAGCACAGATACGCAGTATTTT. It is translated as CASSPRQSTDTQYF.

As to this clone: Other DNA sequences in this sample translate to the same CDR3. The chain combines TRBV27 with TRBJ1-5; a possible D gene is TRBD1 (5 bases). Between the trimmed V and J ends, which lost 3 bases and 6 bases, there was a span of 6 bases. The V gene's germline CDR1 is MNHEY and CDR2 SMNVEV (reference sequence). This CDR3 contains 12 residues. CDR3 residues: CASSFGGQPQHF. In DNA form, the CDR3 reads TGTGCCAGCAGTTTCGGGGGTCAGCCCCAGCATTTT.

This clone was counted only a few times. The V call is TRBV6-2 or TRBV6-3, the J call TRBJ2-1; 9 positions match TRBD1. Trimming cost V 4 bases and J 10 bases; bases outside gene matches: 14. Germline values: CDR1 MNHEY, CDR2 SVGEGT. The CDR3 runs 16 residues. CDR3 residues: CASSSTRDRVSREQFF. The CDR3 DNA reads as TGTGCCAGCAGTTCGACCCGGGACAGGGTATCTCGGGAGCAGTTCTTC.

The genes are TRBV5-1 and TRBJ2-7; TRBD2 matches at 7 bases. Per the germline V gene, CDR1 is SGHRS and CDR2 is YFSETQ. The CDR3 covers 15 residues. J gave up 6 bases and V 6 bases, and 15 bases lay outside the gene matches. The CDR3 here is CASTEVRGVRAEQYF. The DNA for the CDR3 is TGCGCCAGCACCGAGGTTCGGGGGGTCCGTGCCGAGCAGTACTTC.

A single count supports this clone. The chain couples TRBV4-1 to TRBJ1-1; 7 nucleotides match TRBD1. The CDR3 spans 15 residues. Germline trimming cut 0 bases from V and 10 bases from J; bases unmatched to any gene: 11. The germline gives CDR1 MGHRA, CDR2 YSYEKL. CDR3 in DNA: TGCGCCAGCAGCCAAGAATTGCGGCAGGGGGTAGTAGCTTTCTTT. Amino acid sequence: CASSQELRQGVVAFF.

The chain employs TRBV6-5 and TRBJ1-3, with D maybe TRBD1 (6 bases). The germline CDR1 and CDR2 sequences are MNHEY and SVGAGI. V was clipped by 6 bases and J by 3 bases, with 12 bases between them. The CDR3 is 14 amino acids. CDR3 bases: TGTGCCAGCAGGCTAACAGGGTTTGGAAACACCATATATTTT. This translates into CASRLTGFGNTIYF.

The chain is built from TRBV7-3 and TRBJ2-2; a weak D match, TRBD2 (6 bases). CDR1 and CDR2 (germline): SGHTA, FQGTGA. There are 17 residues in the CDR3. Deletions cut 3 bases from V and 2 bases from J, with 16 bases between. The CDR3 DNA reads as TGTGCCAGCAGCTTGGGGCGCCGAGGACTAAACACCGGGGAGCTGTTTTTT. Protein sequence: CASSLGRRGLNTGELFF.

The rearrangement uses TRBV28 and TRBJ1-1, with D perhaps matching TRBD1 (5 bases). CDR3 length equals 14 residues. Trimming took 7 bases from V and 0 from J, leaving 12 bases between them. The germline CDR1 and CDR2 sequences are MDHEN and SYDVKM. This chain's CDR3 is CASTRTFLNTEAFF. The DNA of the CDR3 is TGTGCCAGCACCCGGACATTCTTGAACACTGAAGCTTTCTTT. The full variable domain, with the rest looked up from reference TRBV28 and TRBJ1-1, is DVKVTQSSRYLVKRTGEKVFLECVQDMDHENMFWYRQDPGLGLRLIYFSYDVKMKEKGDIPEGYSVSREKKERFSLILESASTNQTSMYLCASTRTFLNTEAFFGQGTRLTVV.